This TCR beta chain was identified during a study of T cells in Graves' hyperthyroidism and ophthalmopathy. Study results and limitations: Most thyroid clonotypes expanded above 0.001 appeared in blood too. The model anticipated ophthalmopathy a median about six months pre-onset.

Amplified TCR beta CDR3 regions derived from RNA transcripts. A set of HTBI primers served as the primers for a first-round RT-PCR of the TCR CDR3. TCRdb independently ran MiXCR on the multiplex PCR reads; one entry per CDR3 protein. The table has roughly 100,000 distinct CDR3 sequences, 35% to 45% seen once. This clonotype was detected ten times or more. What it recognizes is unknown. With a duration under 2 months, the hyperthyroidism was newly diagnosed in patients aged 18 to 65. For the diagnoses, clinical symptoms, serum thyroxine and TRAb, thyroid ultrasound and orbital computed tomography were used. There are 12 residues in the CDR3. Trimming cost V 5 bases and J 4 bases, with 8 bases left between them. The V gene's germline CDR1 is DFQATT and CDR2 SNEGSKA (reference sequence).

This chain links TRBV20-1 with TRBJ2-2, with D hard to call. Sequenced material: peripheral blood or thyroid tissue (not recorded which). The clonotype comes from a woman in her thirties with Graves' hyperthyroidism. CDR3 coding DNA: TGCAGTGCTCTCGATATCACCGGGGAGCTGTTTTTT. It yields the protein CSALDITGELFF.